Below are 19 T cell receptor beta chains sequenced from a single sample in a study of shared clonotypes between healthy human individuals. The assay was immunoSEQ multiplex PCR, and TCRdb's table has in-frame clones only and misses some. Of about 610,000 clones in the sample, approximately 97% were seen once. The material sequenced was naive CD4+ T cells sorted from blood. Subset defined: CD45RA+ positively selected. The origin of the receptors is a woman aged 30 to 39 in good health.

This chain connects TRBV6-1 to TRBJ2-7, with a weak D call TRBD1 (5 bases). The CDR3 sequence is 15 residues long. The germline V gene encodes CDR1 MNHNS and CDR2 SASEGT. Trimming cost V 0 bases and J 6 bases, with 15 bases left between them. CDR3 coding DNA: TGTGCCAGCAGTGAAGCGCAGGGAAGGGCCCGCGAGCAGTACTTC. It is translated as CASSEAQGRAREQYF.

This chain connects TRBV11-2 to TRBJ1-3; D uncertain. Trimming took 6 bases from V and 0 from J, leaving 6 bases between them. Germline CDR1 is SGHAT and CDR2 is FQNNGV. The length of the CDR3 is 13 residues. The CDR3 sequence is CASSSNSGNTIYF. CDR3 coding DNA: TGTGCCAGCAGTTCTAACTCTGGAAACACCATATATTTT.

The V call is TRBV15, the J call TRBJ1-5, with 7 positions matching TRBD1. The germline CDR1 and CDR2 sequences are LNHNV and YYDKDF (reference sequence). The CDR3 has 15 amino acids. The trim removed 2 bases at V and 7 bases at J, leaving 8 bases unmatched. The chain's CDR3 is CATSRLQGMGQPQHF. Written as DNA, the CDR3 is TGTGCCACCAGCAGATTACAGGGGATGGGGCAGCCCCAGCATTTT.

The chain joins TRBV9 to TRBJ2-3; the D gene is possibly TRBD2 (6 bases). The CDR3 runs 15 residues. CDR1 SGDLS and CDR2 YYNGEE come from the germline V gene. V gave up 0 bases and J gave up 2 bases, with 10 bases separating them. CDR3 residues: CASSVVAGYTDTQYF. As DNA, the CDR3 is TGTGCCAGCAGCGTAGTGGCGGGGTACACAGATACGCAGTATTTT. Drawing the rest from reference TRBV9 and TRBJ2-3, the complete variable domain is DSGVTQTPKHLITATGQRVTLRCSPRSGDLSVYWYQQSLDQGLQFLIQYYNGEERAKGNILERFSAQQFPDLHSELNLSSLELGDSALYFCASSVVAGYTDTQYFGPGTRLTVL.

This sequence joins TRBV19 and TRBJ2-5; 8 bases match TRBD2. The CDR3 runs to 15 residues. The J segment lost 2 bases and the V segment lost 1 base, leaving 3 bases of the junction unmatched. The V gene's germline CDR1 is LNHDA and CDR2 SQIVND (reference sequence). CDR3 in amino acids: CASSIAGTRQETQYF. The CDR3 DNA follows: TGTGCCAGTAGTATAGCGGGGACTAGGCAAGAGACCCAGTACTTC.

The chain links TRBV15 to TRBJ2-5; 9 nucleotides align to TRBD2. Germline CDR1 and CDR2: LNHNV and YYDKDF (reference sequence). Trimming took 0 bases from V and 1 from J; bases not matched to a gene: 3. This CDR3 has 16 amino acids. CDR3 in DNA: TGTGCCACCAGCAGAGATAGCGGGAGTCCCCAAGAGACCCAGTACTTC. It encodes CATSRDSGSPQETQYF.

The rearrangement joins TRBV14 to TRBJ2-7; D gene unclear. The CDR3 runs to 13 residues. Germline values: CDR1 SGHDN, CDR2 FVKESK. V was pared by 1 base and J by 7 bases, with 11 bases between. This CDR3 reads CASSQAPRWEQYF. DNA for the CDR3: TGTGCCAGCAGCCAAGCCCCGCGCTGGGAGCAGTACTTC.

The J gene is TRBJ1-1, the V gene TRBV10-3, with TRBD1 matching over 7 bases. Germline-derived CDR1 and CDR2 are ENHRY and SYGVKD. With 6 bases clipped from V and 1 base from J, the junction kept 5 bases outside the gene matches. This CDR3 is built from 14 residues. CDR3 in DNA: TGTGCCATCAGGGAGCCAGGGGGGAACACTGAAGCTTTCTTT. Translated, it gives CAIREPGGNTEAFF.

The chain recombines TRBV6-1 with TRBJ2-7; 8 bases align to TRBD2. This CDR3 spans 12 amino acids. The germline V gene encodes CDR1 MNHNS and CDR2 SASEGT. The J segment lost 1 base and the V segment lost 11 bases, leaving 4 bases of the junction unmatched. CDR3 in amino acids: CAVIAGSYEQYF. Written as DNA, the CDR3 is TGTGCCGTTATAGCGGGGTCCTACGAGCAGTACTTC.

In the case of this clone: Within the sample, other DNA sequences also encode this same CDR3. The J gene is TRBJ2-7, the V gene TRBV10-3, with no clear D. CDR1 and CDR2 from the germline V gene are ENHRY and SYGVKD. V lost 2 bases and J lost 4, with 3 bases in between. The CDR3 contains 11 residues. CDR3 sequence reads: CAISEAYEQYF. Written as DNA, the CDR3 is TGTGCCATCAGTGAGGCATACGAGCAGTACTTC.

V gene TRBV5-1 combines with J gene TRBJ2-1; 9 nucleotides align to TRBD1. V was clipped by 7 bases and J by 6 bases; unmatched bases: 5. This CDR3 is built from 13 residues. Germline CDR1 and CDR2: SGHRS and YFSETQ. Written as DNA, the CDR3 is TGCGCCAGCGGAGTGACAGGGGGCAATGAGCAGTTCTTC. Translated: CASGVTGGNEQFF.

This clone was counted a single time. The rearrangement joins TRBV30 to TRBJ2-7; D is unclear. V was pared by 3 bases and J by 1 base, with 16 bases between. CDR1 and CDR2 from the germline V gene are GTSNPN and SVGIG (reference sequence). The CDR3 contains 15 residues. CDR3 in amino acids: CAWSPDSIKSYEQYF. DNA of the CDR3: TGTGCCTGGAGCCCCGACTCGATCAAATCCTACGAGCAGTACTTC.

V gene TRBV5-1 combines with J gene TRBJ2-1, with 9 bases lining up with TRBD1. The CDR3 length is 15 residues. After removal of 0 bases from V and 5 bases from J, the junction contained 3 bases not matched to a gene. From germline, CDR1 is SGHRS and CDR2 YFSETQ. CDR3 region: CASSLGGTGHNEQFF. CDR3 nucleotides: TGCGCCAGCAGCTTGGGCGGGACAGGGCACAATGAGCAGTTCTTC.

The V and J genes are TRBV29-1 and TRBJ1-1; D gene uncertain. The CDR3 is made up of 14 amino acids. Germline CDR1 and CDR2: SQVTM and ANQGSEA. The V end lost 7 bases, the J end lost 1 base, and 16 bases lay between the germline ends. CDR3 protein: CSALGGGTNTEAFF. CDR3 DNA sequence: TGCAGCGCCCTAGGAGGCGGAACGAACACTGAAGCTTTCTTT.

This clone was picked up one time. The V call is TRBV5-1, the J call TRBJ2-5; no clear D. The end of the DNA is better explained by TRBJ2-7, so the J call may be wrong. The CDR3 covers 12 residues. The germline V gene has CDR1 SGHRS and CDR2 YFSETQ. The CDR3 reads CASSLVQDEQYF. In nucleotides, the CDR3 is TGCGCCAGCAGCTTGGTTCAGGACGAGCAGTACTTC.

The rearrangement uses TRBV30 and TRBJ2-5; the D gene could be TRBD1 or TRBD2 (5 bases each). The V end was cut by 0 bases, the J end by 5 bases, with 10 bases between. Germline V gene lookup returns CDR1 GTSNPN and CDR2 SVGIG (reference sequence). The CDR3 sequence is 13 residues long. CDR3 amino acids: CAWSVRDGETQYF. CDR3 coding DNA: TGTGCCTGGAGTGTACGGGACGGGGAGACCCAGTACTTC.

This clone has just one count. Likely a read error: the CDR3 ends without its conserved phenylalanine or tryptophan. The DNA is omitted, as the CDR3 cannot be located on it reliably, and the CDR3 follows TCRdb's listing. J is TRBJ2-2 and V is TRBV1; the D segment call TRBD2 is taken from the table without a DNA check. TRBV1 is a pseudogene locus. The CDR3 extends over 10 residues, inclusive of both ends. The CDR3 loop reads CTSSPFRGTR.

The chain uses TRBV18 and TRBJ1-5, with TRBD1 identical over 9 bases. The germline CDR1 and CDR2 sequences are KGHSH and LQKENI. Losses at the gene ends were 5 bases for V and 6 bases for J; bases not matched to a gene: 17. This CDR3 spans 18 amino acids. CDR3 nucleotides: TGTGCCAGCTCAAATCATAGCCCGGGACAGGGAGTATCTCAGCCCCAGCATTTT. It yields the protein CASSNHSPGQGVSQPQHF.

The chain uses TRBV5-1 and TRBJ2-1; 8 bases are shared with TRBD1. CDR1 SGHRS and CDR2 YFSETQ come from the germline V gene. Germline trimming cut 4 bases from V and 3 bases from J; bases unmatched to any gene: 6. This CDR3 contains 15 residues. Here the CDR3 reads CASSGSGTGYNEQFF. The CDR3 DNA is TGCGCCAGCAGCGGATCCGGGACAGGCTACAATGAGCAGTTCTTC. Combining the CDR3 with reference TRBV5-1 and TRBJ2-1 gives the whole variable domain KAGVTQTPRYLIKTRGQQVTLSCSPISGHRSVSWYQQTPGQGLQFLFEYFSETQRNKGNFPGRFSGRQFSNSRSEMNVSTLELGDSALYLCASSGSGTGYNEQFFGPGTRLTVL.